Below, 23 T cell receptor beta chains from the same sample are listed, as sequenced in a study of identical twins. MiXCR, run by TCRdb on the 5' RACE reads, gives a single entry per CDR3 protein. The table records about 240,000 distinct CDR3 sequences, 8% to 11% of them present only once. The specimen was memory T cells sorted from blood. All receptors come from a man between 45 and 60 years old in good health.

This clonotype was seen only a few times. CDR3 amino acids: CATSDLGLAGDNEQFF. CDR3 coding DNA: TGTGCCACCAGTGATTTAGGACTAGCGGGAGACAATGAGCAGTTCTTC. The chain employs TRBV24-1 and TRBJ2-1, with 13 positions matching TRBD2. V gave up 1 base and J gave up 5 bases; unmatched junction bases: 1. CDR1 KGHDR and CDR2 SFDVKD come from the germline V gene. The CDR3 consists of 16 residues.

The table lists this clonotype with a count of one. This chain links TRBV20-1 with TRBJ2-5; D not certain. Per germline, CDR1 DFQATT and CDR2 SNEGSKA (reference sequence). With 3 bases removed from V and 0 bases from J, the gap between germline ends came to 8 bases. The CDR3 sequence is 13 residues long. CDR3 coding DNA: TGCAGTGCTAGCGGGCCGTACCAAGAGACCCAGTACTTC. The encoded protein is CSASGPYQETQYF.

This clonotype was observed at least ten times. The J gene is TRBJ1-5, the V gene TRBV6-2 or TRBV6-3; no clear D. Germline-derived CDR1 and CDR2 are MNHEY and SVGEGT. CDR3 length: 17 amino acids. With 4 bases removed from V and 0 bases from J, the gap between germline ends came to 16 bases. CDR3 region: CASSWRAGPYSNQPQHF. Written as DNA, the CDR3 is TGTGCCAGCAGTTGGAGGGCAGGTCCTTATAGCAATCAGCCCCAGCATTTT.

This clonotype has ten or more counts. The gene calls are TRBV28 and TRBJ1-4, with TRBD1 as a possible D gene (5 bases). V shed 8 bases and J shed 6 bases, with 16 bases lying between them. The germline V gene has CDR1 MDHEN and CDR2 SYDVKM. The CDR3 is 14 amino acids. CDR3 in DNA: TGTGCCAGCGCTAACGGGGGTATCGATGAAAAACTGTTTTTT. Translated: CASANGGIDEKLFF. Full variable domain (outside the CDR3, taken from reference TRBV28 and TRBJ1-4): DVKVTQSSRYLVKRTGEKVFLECVQDMDHENMFWYRQDPGLGLRLIYFSYDVKMKEKGDIPEGYSVSREKKERFSLILESASTNQTSMYLCASANGGIDEKLFFGSGTQLSVL.

This clonotype was picked up many times. This sequence joins TRBV5-1 and TRBJ2-1; possible D gene TRBD2, 6 bases. Trimming took 5 bases from V and 4 from J, leaving 13 bases between them. Germline V gives CDR1 SGHRS, CDR2 YFSETQ. The CDR3 sequence is 14 residues long. DNA for the CDR3: TGCGCCAGCAGTCTTAGCGGAGCTTACAATGAGCAGTTCTTC. This translates into CASSLSGAYNEQFF. The full variable domain, in which reference TRBV5-1 and TRBJ2-1 provide the parts outside the CDR3, is KAGVTQTPRYLIKTRGQQVTLSCSPISGHRSVSWYQQTPGQGLQFLFEYFSETQRNKGNFPGRFSGRQFSNSRSEMNVSTLELGDSALYLCASSLSGAYNEQFFGPGTRLTVL.

This clonotype was seen more than once but under ten times. The CDR3 DNA reads as TGTGCCAGCAGCGATGCACCGGGACAGAGATACAATGAGCAGTTCTTC. Translated, it gives CASSDAPGQRYNEQFF. The chain is built from TRBV7-9 and TRBJ2-1, with 7 nucleotides matching TRBD1. Trimming cost V 5 bases and J 4 bases; bases outside gene matches: 11. CDR1 and CDR2 (germline): SEHNR, FQNEAQ (reference sequence). The CDR3 is made up of 16 amino acids.

This clonotype was seen a handful of times. This chain joins TRBV5-1 and TRBJ2-5; the D gene is possibly TRBD1 (6 bases). V was pared by 4 bases and J by 5 bases, with 15 bases between. The CDR3 loop spans 14 amino acids. Germline assignment: CDR1 SGHRS and CDR2 YFSETQ. Here the CDR3 reads CASSDKQGWETQYF. CDR3 DNA: TGCGCCAGCAGCGACAAACAGGGCTGGGAGACCCAGTACTTC.

This clonotype was observed a handful of times. This chain links TRBV9 with TRBJ2-1; TRBD2 agrees at 10 bases. Looked up from germline, CDR1 is SGDLS and CDR2 is YYNGEE. V dropped 0 bases and J dropped 7; count of bases not matched to a gene: 7. CDR3 size: 16 residues. In nucleotides, the CDR3 is TGTGCCAGCAGCGTAGGGGCTAGCGGGGGTTTTAATGAGCAGTTCTTC. Translation gives CASSVGASGGFNEQFF.

Ten or more counts support this clonotype. The chain carries TRBV9 and TRBJ1-2, with D unclear. The CDR3 has 15 amino acids. From germline, CDR1 is SGDLS and CDR2 YYNGEE. V lost 4 bases and J 0 bases, leaving 13 bases between the germline ends. CDR3 nucleotide sequence: TGTGCCAGCAGCCCTCAGACTGAAGCTAACTATGGCTACACCTTC. Translation: CASSPQTEANYGYTF.

In its sample, this clonotype was seen many times. The rearrangement joins TRBV10-3 to TRBJ2-3; 7 bases agree with TRBD2. Germline assignment: CDR1 ENHRY and CDR2 SYGVKD. J gave up 5 bases and V 6 bases, and 5 bases lay outside the gene matches. The CDR3 spans 13 residues. The CDR3 DNA reads TGTGCCATCAGGGGGGGGTCTGAAGATACGCAGTATTTT. Its protein product is CAIRGGSEDTQYF.

The chain combines TRBV7-2 with TRBJ1-1; D unclear. CDR1 is SGHTA, CDR2 FQGNSA, per germline. The V gene lost 5 bases and the J gene lost 0 bases, with 13 bases spanning the gap. This CDR3 is 15 amino acids long. CDR3 nucleotides: TGTGCCAGCAGCCGTCAGGTCTCCATGAACACTGAAGCTTTCTTT. Translation: CASSRQVSMNTEAFF. Using reference TRBV7-2 and TRBJ1-1 for the parts outside the CDR3, the full variable domain is GAGVSQSPSNKVTEKGKDVELRCDPISGHTALYWYRQSLGQGLEFLIYFQGNSAPDKSGLPSDRFSAERTGGSVSTLTIQRTQQEDSAVYLCASSRQVSMNTEAFFGQGTRLTVV.

This clonotype was found many times. V is TRBV29-1 and J is TRBJ2-4; 11 nucleotides agree with TRBD2. The germline V gene encodes CDR1 SQVTM and CDR2 ANQGSEA. CDR3 length: 13 residues. The trim removed 7 bases at V and 5 bases at J, leaving 4 bases unmatched. CDR3 sequence (DNA): TGCAGCGCCGGGGGACTAGCGGAAAACATTCAGTACTTC. This encodes CSAGGLAENIQYF.

This clonotype was counted a few times. J is TRBJ1-1 and V is TRBV25-1, with 7 positions matching TRBD1. The CDR3 is made up of 13 amino acids. Germline lookup yields CDR1 MGHDK and CDR2 SYGVNS. J gave up 3 bases and V 5 bases, and 3 bases lay outside the gene matches. The CDR3 region has the DNA TGTGCCAGCAGTCAGGGACAGTACACTGAAGCTTTCTTT. Encoded protein: CASSQGQYTEAFF.

V is TRBV6-5 and J is TRBJ2-7; the match to TRBD2 covers 8 bases. CDR1 is MNHEY and CDR2 is SVGAGI in the germline V gene. The CDR3 has 16 residues. The V segment lost 1 base and the J segment 4 bases; nucleotides outside the gene matches: 9. The CDR3 spells CASSYLRAGVGYEQYF. The CDR3 bases are TGTGCCAGCAGTTACTTACGAGCGGGAGTTGGGTACGAGCAGTACTTC.

Here the CDR3 DNA reads TGCGCCAGCAGAGGAAGGGGAACACCCTGGGGCCCCTATGGCTACACCTTC. Translating gives CASRGRGTPWGPYGYTF. This chain links TRBV10-2 with TRBJ1-2, with D possibly matching TRBD1 (5 bases). CDR1 and CDR2 (germline): WSHSY, SAAADI. The CDR3 covers 17 residues. The ends were cut back, 6 bases at V and 4 bases at J, with 24 bases in the middle.

This clonotype was recorded a few times. The chain employs TRBV20-1 and TRBJ2-1, with D maybe TRBD1 (6 bases). CDR1 and CDR2 from the germline V gene are DFQATT and SNEGSKA (reference sequence). V was pared by 3 bases and J by 2 bases, with 11 bases between. The CDR3 is made up of 14 amino acids. The CDR3 bases are TGCAGTGCTAGGTTCGGGACAACCTACAATGAGCAGTTCTTC. Protein: CSARFGTTYNEQFF.

The table lists this clonotype with many counts. This chain uses TRBV5-6 with TRBJ2-5; D gene unclear. In germline, CDR1 is SGHDT, CDR2 YYEEEE. The CDR3 totals 13 residues. Trimming cost V 0 bases and J 3 bases, with 6 bases left between them. The CDR3 sequence: CASSLGQKETQYF. The CDR3 bases are TGTGCCAGCAGCTTGGGGCAGAAAGAGACCCAGTACTTC. Full variable domain (outside the CDR3, taken from reference TRBV5-6 and TRBJ2-5): DAGVTQSPTHLIKTRGQQVTLRCSPKSGHDTVSWYQQALGQGPQFIFQYYEEEERQRGNFPDRFSGHQFPNYSSELNVNALLLGDSALYLCASSLGQKETQYFGPGTRLLVL.

The chain employs TRBV20-1 and TRBJ2-3; D is undetermined. CDR1 DFQATT and CDR2 SNEGSKA come from the germline V gene (reference sequence). The CDR3 covers 14 residues. With 0 bases removed from V and 2 bases from J, the gap between germline ends came to 9 bases. CDR3 bases: TGCAGTGCTAGAGAAAGCCGGGCCACAGATACGCAGTATTTT. Amino acid sequence: CSARESRATDTQYF.

The V and J genes are TRBV4-3 and TRBJ1-2; 8 positions match TRBD1. The CDR3 consists of 13 residues. V lost 4 bases and J lost 5; bases outside the gene matches: 3. Germline V gene data show CDR1 as LGHNA and CDR2 as YSLEER. This CDR3 reads CASSRGQGYGYTF. In DNA form, the CDR3 reads TGCGCCAGCAGCCGAGGACAGGGTTATGGCTACACCTTC.

This clonotype was counted at least ten times. The chain carries TRBV12-3 or TRBV12-4 and TRBJ2-3; tentative D call: TRBD2 (6 bases). V dropped 6 bases and J dropped 0 bases, with 13 bases sitting between them. This CDR3 region has 15 residues. CDR3 sequence (DNA): TGTGCCAGCAGAGCCACCGGGGGAAGCACAGATACGCAGTATTTT. Translation: CASRATGGSTDTQYF.

This chain joins TRBV4-3 and TRBJ2-3; either TRBD1 or TRBD2 may fit D (6 bases each). Germline CDR1 is LGHNA and CDR2 is YSLEER. The CDR3 is 18 amino acids. Trimming left V 1 base short and J 2 bases short, with 19 bases between. The CDR3 is CASSQGGGTHDLTDTQYF. CDR3 nucleotide sequence: TGCGCCAGCAGCCAAGGCGGAGGGACACACGATCTCACAGATACGCAGTATTTT.

This clonotype was observed a handful of times. This chain uses TRBV20-1 with TRBJ2-2; D could derive from TRBD1 or TRBD2 (5 bases each). Trimming removed 5 bases at V and 3 bases at J, with 13 bases between. The length of the CDR3 is 14 residues. Per germline, CDR1 DFQATT and CDR2 SNEGSKA (reference sequence). The DNA of the CDR3 is TGCAGTGCTCGCCCGGGACCTTACACCGGGGAGCTGTTTTTT. Translating it yields CSARPGPYTGELFF.

There are many counts of this clonotype. CDR3 bases: TGTGCCATCAGTGAGTCATCGGGGCAAGAGACCCAGTACTTC. Translation: CAISESSGQETQYF. The V and J genes are TRBV10-3 and TRBJ2-5; a weak D match, TRBD2 (5 bases). V lost 0 bases to trimming and J lost 2 bases, with 7 bases between them. Per the germline V gene, CDR1 is ENHRY and CDR2 is SYGVKD. There are 14 residues in the CDR3.